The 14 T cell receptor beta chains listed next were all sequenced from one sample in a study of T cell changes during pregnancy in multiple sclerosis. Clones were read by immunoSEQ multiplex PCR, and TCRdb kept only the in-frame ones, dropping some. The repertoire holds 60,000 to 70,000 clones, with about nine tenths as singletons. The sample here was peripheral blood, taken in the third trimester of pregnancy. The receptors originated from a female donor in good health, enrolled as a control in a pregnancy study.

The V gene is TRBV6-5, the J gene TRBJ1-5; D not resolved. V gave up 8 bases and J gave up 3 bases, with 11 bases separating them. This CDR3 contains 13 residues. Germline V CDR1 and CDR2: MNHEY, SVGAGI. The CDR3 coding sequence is TGTGCCAGCTCCCCAGGTTCCAATCAGCCCCAGCATTTT. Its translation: CASSPGSNQPQHF.

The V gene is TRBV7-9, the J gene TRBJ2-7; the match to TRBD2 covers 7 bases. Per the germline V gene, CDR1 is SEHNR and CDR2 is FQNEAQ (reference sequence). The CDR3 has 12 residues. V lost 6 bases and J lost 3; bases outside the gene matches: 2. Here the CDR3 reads CASSWDYYEQYF. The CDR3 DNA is TGTGCCAGCAGTTGGGACTACTACGAGCAGTACTTC.

CDR3 amino acids: CASSVGTSALLAKNIQYF. CDR3 bases: TGTGCCAGCAGCGTCGGGACTAGCGCCCTCCTAGCCAAAAACATTCAGTACTTC. J is TRBJ2-4 and V is TRBV7-6, with 10 bases lining up with TRBD2. Trimming took 5 bases from V and 0 from J; bases not matched to a gene: 10. CDR1 SGHVS and CDR2 FNYEAQ come from the germline V gene. This CDR3 comprises 18 residues.

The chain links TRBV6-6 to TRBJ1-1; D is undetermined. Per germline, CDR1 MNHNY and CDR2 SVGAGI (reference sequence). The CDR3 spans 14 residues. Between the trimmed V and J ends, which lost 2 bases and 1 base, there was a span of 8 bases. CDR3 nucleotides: TGTGCCAGCAGTTACGGTTTAGCGAACACTGAAGCTTTCTTT. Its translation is CASSYGLANTEAFF.

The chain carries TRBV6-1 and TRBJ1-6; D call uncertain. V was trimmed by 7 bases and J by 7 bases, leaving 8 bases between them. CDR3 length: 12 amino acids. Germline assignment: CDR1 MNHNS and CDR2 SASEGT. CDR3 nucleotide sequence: TGTGCCAGCACCGTCGGGAATTCACCCCTCCACTTT. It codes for CASTVGNSPLHF.

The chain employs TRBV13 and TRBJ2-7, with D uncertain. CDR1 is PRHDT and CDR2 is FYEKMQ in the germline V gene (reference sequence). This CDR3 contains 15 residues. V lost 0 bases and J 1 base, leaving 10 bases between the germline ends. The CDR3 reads CASSLGLDASYEQYF. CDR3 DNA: TGTGCCAGCAGCTTAGGCCTAGACGCGTCCTACGAGCAGTACTTC.

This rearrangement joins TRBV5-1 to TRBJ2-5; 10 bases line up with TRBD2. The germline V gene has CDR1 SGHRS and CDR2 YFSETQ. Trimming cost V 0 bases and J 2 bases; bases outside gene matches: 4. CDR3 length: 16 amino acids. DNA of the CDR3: TGCGCCAGCAGCTTGGGACTAGCGGGTCGACAAGAGACCCAGTACTTC. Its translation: CASSLGLAGRQETQYF.

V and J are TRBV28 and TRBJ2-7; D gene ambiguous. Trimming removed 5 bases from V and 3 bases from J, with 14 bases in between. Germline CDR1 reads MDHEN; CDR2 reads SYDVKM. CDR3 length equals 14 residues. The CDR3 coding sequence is TGTGCCAGCAGTCCCCAGGCTCAACACTACGAGCAGTACTTC. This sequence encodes CASSPQAQHYEQYF.

The CDR3 protein is CASSHRGPGSEQFF. CDR3 in DNA: TGCGCCAGCAGCCATAGGGGCCCGGGCAGTGAGCAGTTCTTC. V and J are TRBV4-1 and TRBJ2-1; D possibly corresponds to TRBD1 (5 bases). Trimming cost V 3 bases and J 9 bases, with 15 bases left between them. The CDR3 has 14 residues. Germline V gene sequence: CDR1 MGHRA, CDR2 YSYEKL.

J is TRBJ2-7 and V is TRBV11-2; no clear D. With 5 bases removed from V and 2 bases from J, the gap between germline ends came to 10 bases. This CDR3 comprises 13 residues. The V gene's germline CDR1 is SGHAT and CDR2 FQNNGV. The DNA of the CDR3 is TGTGCCAGCAGCCCTAGGAACCCCTACGAGCAGTACTTC. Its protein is CASSPRNPYEQYF.

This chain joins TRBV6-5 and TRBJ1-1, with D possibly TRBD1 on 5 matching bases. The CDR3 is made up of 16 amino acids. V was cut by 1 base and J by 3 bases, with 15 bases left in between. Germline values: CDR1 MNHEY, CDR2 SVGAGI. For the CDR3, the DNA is TGTGCCAGCAGTTACTTTACCAGGGTCGGTGACACTGAAGCTTTCTTT. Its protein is CASSYFTRVGDTEAFF.

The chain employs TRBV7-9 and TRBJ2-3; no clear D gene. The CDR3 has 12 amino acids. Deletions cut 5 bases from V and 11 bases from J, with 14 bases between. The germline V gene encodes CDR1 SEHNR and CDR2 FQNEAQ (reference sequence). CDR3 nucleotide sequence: TGTGCCAGCAGCCCTAACCCCCGGAGGCAGTATTTT. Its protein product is CASSPNPRRQYF.

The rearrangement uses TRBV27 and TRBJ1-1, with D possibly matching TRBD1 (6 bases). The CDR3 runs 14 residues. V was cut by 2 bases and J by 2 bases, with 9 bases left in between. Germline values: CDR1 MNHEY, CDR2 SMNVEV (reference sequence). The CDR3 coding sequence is TGTGCCAGCAGTTTAAGACAGGCTAACACTGAAGCTTTCTTT. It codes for CASSLRQANTEAFF.

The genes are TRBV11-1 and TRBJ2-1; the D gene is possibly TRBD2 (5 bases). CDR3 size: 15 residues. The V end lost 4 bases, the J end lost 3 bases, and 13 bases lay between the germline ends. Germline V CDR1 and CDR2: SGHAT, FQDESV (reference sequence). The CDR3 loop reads CASSSDSDNYNEQFF. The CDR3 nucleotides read TGTGCCAGCAGCTCGGACTCCGACAACTACAATGAGCAGTTCTTC.